This T cell receptor (beta chain) was identified during a study of T-cell memory formation after mild COVID-19. Study at large: TCR clusters largely stayed donor specific.

This clonotype has just a few counts. The CDR3 is made up of 16 amino acids. CDR1 is SGHVS, CDR2 FNYEAQ, per germline. V was trimmed by 1 base and J by 4 bases, leaving 15 bases between them. TCRdb recomputed calls from the 5' RACE reads with MiXCR, one row per CDR3 protein. This table holds about 430,000 distinct CDR3 sequences, 15% to 20% found once. The receptor was isolated from a man younger than 35 who had mild COVID-19 (a few samples of this study predate the infection). Cell type and time point are not known. V is TRBV7-6 and J is TRBJ2-3; D gene unclear. Specimen: PBMCs or a T cell subset sorted from them (not recorded which). In DNA, the CDR3 is TGTGCCAGCAGCTTAGTTTTAGATGGACGCTCAGATACGCAGTATTTT. This encodes CASSLVLDGRSDTQYF.